Described below is a single TCR beta chain sequence and its context. This specimen comes from a study of blood T cell repertoires in COVID-19. Looking at the study overall: Material from acute and convalescent COVID-19 was sourced from the United States, Italy and Spain. In each case, the material was cDNA or gDNA derived from T cells, B-cell-depleted T cells, or PBMCs.

Source study methods: Amplification from reference gene primers served as the basis for estimated nucleated cell counts. Profiled with immunoSEQ multiplex PCR; TCRdb holds only in-frame clones, not every one. From that table come the V and J calls and clone size; the DNA was used to work out D and trimming. The sample shows more than 90,000 clones, about four fifths of them seen only once. Sequenced material: peripheral blood. The clonotype comes from an elderly man with acute or convalescent COVID-19.

The CDR3: CASSPRTGRYQPQHF. The CDR3 DNA is TGTGCCAGCAGCCCGAGGACAGGGAGGTATCAGCCCCAGCATTTT. The chain links TRBV7-8 to TRBJ1-5, with 8 positions matching TRBD1. Germline CDR1 is SGHVS and CDR2 is FQNEAQ. Losses at the gene ends were 5 bases for V and 5 bases for J; bases not matched to a gene: 8. CDR3 length equals 15 residues.